A selection of T cell receptor beta chains follows, all from one sample in a study of ipilimumab plus nivolumab after autologous stem cell transplantation. Clones were sequenced by immunoSEQ multiplex PCR, and TCRdb holds only the in-frame ones, with some missing. Altogether roughly 40,000 clones are present, around 92% being singletons, with the ten largest covering under 0.95%. Sequenced material: PBMCs, taken in a trial of ipilimumab plus nivolumab as post-transplant consolidation. The receptors come from a male donor with multiple myeloma. Each CDR3 is given with its conserved first and last residue. The D gene is left open where the match is weak. Expanded clones are given a class, and other clones once, few, many or no size at all.

clone_size: NA; v_call: TRBV5-4; d_call: TRBD1; j_call: TRBJ2-1; cdr3_nt: TGTGCCAGCAGCTCTAGAGGACAGGGGAACGCCGAGCAGTTCTTC; cdr3_aa: CASSSRGQGNAEQFF
clone_size: NA; v_call: TRBV7-6; d_call: NA; j_call: TRBJ2-7; cdr3_nt: TGTGCCAGCAGCCAGGAAGGGCTCGAGCAGTACTTC; cdr3_aa: CASSQEGLEQYF
clone_size: NA; v_call: TRBV9; d_call: NA; j_call: TRBJ1-1; cdr3_nt: TGTGCCAGCAGCGGCGGACAGCCGGGGGCTGAAGCTTTCTTT; cdr3_aa: CASSGGQPGAEAFF
clone_size: once; v_call: TRBV10-3; d_call: NA; j_call: TRBJ2-5; cdr3_nt: TGTGCCATCAGTGAGGGTTGGGTTGCGCTGGGACAAGAGACCCAGTACTTC; cdr3_aa: CAISEGWVALGQETQYF
clone_size: NA; v_call: TRBV5-1; d_call: NA; j_call: TRBJ2-7; cdr3_nt: TGCGCCAGCAGCTTGTGGTCAGGGCAAGGCTACGAGCAGTACTTC; cdr3_aa: CASSLWSGQGYEQYF
clone_size: NA; v_call: TRBV10-2; d_call: TRBD2; j_call: TRBJ2-7; cdr3_nt: TGCGCCAGCAGTGACCTCCCGAGTGGAGTAGCGGGAGCCGAGCAGTACTTC; cdr3_aa: CASSDLPSGVAGAEQYF
clone_size: NA; v_call: TRBV9; d_call: TRBD2; j_call: TRBJ2-7; cdr3_nt: TGTGCCAGCAACCGTGGGACTAGCGGCTACGAGCAGTACTTC; cdr3_aa: CASNRGTSGYEQYF
clone_size: few; v_call: TRBV27; d_call: NA; j_call: TRBJ1-5; cdr3_nt: TGTGCCAGCAGTTTATCCTGGGGTTTTAGCAATCAGCCCCAGCATTTT; cdr3_aa: CASSLSWGFSNQPQHF
clone_size: NA; v_call: TRBV19; d_call: NA; j_call: TRBJ1-5; cdr3_nt: TGTGCCAGTAGCGGGACATTGGGTCAGCCCCAGCATTTT; cdr3_aa: CASSGTLGQPQHF
clone_size: NA; v_call: TRBV23-1; d_call: NA; j_call: TRBJ1-1; cdr3_nt: TGCGCCAGCAAGTATGGTTTCTTT; cdr3_aa: CASKYGFF
clone_size: once; v_call: TRBV7-2; d_call: NA; j_call: TRBJ1-1; cdr3_nt: TGTGCCAGCAGCTTAGGGTACGGGGGAGCTGAAGCTTTCTTT; cdr3_aa: CASSLGYGGAEAFF
clone_size: NA; v_call: TRBV19; d_call: NA; j_call: TRBJ1-5; cdr3_nt: TGTGCCAGTAGGAAGGGGCCGACAAAACAGCCCCAGCATTTT; cdr3_aa: CASRKGPTKQPQHF
clone_size: NA; v_call: TRBV28; d_call: TRBD2; j_call: TRBJ2-7; cdr3_nt: TGTGCCAGCAGTTTTCTCGGCGGGAGAAGACACGAGCAGTACTTC; cdr3_aa: CASSFLGGRRHEQYF
clone_size: NA; v_call: TRBV29-1; d_call: TRBD2; j_call: TRBJ2-7; cdr3_nt: TGCAGCGTTGAAGATTGGGCTAGCGGGGCCTACGAGCAGTACTTC; cdr3_aa: CSVEDWASGAYEQYF
clone_size: NA; v_call: TRBV2; d_call: TRBD2; j_call: TRBJ2-3; cdr3_nt: TGTGCCAGCAACCCCCTCTCTAGCGGAAGAGGAGATACGCAGTATTTT; cdr3_aa: CASNPLSSGRGDTQYF
clone_size: NA; v_call: TRBV4-3; d_call: NA; j_call: TRBJ2-3; cdr3_nt: TGCGCCAGCAGCCAAGGGGAGTTTCTAGATACGCAGTATTTT; cdr3_aa: CASSQGEFLDTQYF
clone_size: NA; v_call: TRBV30; d_call: NA; j_call: TRBJ1-3; cdr3_nt: TGTGCCTGGACCAAGGCTATTGGAAACACCATATATTTT; cdr3_aa: CAWTKAIGNTIYF
clone_size: NA; v_call: TRBV28; d_call: NA; j_call: TRBJ2-7; cdr3_nt: TGTGCCAGCAGTTTAGCGGGACTGGGGTCCTACGAGCAGTACTTC; cdr3_aa: CASSLAGLGSYEQYF
clone_size: NA; v_call: TRBV5-4; d_call: NA; j_call: TRBJ2-1; cdr3_nt: TGTGCCAGCAGCTCGCGCAGGCACAATGAGCAGTTCTTC; cdr3_aa: CASSSRRHNEQFF
clone_size: NA; v_call: TRBV6-5; d_call: TRBD1; j_call: TRBJ1-2; cdr3_nt: TGTGCCAGCAGTTACGCCAGGGGGCGGGCACAGGGTGGCTACACCTTC; cdr3_aa: CASSYARGRAQGGYTF
clone_size: NA; v_call: TRBV11-2; d_call: NA; j_call: TRBJ2-7; cdr3_nt: TGTGCCAGCAGCTTAGAGTGGACCGCGGGATACGAGCAGTACTTC; cdr3_aa: CASSLEWTAGYEQYF
clone_size: NA; v_call: TRBV15; d_call: NA; j_call: TRBJ2-2; cdr3_nt: TGTGCCACCAGCAGAGCCCGGGAGCTGTTTTTT; cdr3_aa: CATSRARELFF
clone_size: NA; v_call: TRBV11-2; d_call: TRBD2; j_call: TRBJ2-3; cdr3_nt: TGTGCCAGCAGCTCAGCGGGGGGGCAGATAGATACGCAGTATTTT; cdr3_aa: CASSSAGGQIDTQYF
clone_size: once; v_call: TRBV30; d_call: TRBD1; j_call: TRBJ2-2; cdr3_nt: TGTGCCTGGACAGGGGGTGCGTACACCGGGGAGCTGTTTTTT; cdr3_aa: CAWTGGAYTGELFF
clone_size: NA; v_call: TRBV4-3; d_call: NA; j_call: TRBJ2-7; cdr3_nt: TGCGCCAGCAGCCAAGATAACGGGCAGCTCGAGCAGTACTTC; cdr3_aa: CASSQDNGQLEQYF
clone_size: NA; v_call: TRBV4-1; d_call: NA; j_call: TRBJ1-1; cdr3_nt: TGCGCCAGCAGCCAAGTTCAAACTATGAACACTGAAGCTTTCTTT; cdr3_aa: CASSQVQTMNTEAFF
clone_size: NA; v_call: TRBV7-9; d_call: TRBD1; j_call: TRBJ2-7; cdr3_nt: TGTGCCAGCAGCTTAGTACAGACAGGGAGCTCCTACGAGCAGTACTTC; cdr3_aa: CASSLVQTGSSYEQYF
clone_size: NA; v_call: TRBV7-9; d_call: NA; j_call: TRBJ1-2; cdr3_nt: TGTGCCAGCAGCTCTACCCGGGGGATGGAGGGATACTATGGCTACACCTTC; cdr3_aa: CASSSTRGMEGYYGYTF
clone_size: NA; v_call: TRBV27; d_call: TRBD1; j_call: TRBJ1-1; cdr3_nt: TGTGCCAGCAGTCCCACAGGGGGATCCACTGAAGCTTTCTTT; cdr3_aa: CASSPTGGSTEAFF
clone_size: NA; v_call: TRBV19; d_call: TRBD2; j_call: TRBJ2-1; cdr3_nt: TGTGCCAGCGCGACCGGGAGGGATGAGCAGTTCTTC; cdr3_aa: CASATGRDEQFF
clone_size: NA; v_call: TRBV4-3; d_call: NA; j_call: TRBJ2-6; cdr3_nt: TGCGCCAGCAGCCCCTCCTGGGTTGGGGCCAACGTCCTGACTTTC; cdr3_aa: CASSPSWVGANVLTF
clone_size: NA; v_call: TRBV7-8; d_call: TRBD1; j_call: TRBJ2-7; cdr3_nt: TGTGCCAGCAGCTTACGACAGGGATGGGACGAGCAGTACTTC; cdr3_aa: CASSLRQGWDEQYF
clone_size: NA; v_call: TRBV15; d_call: NA; j_call: TRBJ1-1; cdr3_nt: TGTGCCACCAGCTTGGGTCCGGGAACTGAAGCTTTCTTT; cdr3_aa: CATSLGPGTEAFF
clone_size: NA; v_call: TRBV11-2; d_call: TRBD1; j_call: TRBJ2-1; cdr3_nt: TGTGCCAGCAGCTTAGGGCTCCGGGACAGGCCCTACAATGAGCAGTTCTTC; cdr3_aa: CASSLGLRDRPYNEQFF
clone_size: once; v_call: TRBV6-5; d_call: TRBD2; j_call: TRBJ2-5; cdr3_nt: TGTGCCAGCAGTTTAGCGGGAGGGCCGTCGAAAGAGACCCAGTACTTC; cdr3_aa: CASSLAGGPSKETQYF
clone_size: NA; v_call: TRBV9; d_call: NA; j_call: TRBJ2-1; cdr3_nt: TGTGCCAGCAGCGGCCCCAAGGGGGTCTACAATGAGCAGTTCTTC; cdr3_aa: CASSGPKGVYNEQFF
clone_size: NA; v_call: TRBV27; d_call: NA; j_call: TRBJ2-3; cdr3_nt: TGTGCCAGCACCAAGAGGGACCCGTACACAGATACGCAGTATTTT; cdr3_aa: CASTKRDPYTDTQYF
clone_size: NA; v_call: TRBV5-4; d_call: TRBD1; j_call: TRBJ1-2; cdr3_nt: TGTGCCAGCAGCGATGACAGGGTGGCCTATGGCTACACCTTC; cdr3_aa: CASSDDRVAYGYTF
clone_size: NA; v_call: TRBV2; d_call: NA; j_call: TRBJ2-7; cdr3_nt: TGTGCCAGCAAGACAGGTCCCTACGAGCAGTACTTC; cdr3_aa: CASKTGPYEQYF
clone_size: NA; v_call: TRBV2; d_call: TRBD1; j_call: TRBJ2-7; cdr3_nt: TGTGCCAGCAAAAGGACAGGGGGGAGCTCCTACGAGCAGTACTTC; cdr3_aa: CASKRTGGSSYEQYF
clone_size: few; v_call: TRBV7-2; d_call: NA; j_call: TRBJ1-5; cdr3_nt: TGTGCCAGCAGCTTTACTAGCAATCAGCCCCAGCATTTT; cdr3_aa: CASSFTSNQPQHF
clone_size: NA; v_call: TRBV7-2; d_call: TRBD2; j_call: TRBJ2-7; cdr3_nt: TGTGCCAGCAGCTCTAGCGGGGGGGCTGGCGAGCAGTACTTC; cdr3_aa: CASSSSGGAGEQYF
clone_size: NA; v_call: TRBV7-3; d_call: TRBD2; j_call: TRBJ2-1; cdr3_nt: TGTGCCAGCAGCCCAGGACTAGCGGGGATGTATGAGCAGTTCTTC; cdr3_aa: CASSPGLAGMYEQFF
clone_size: NA; v_call: TRBV15; d_call: TRBD1; j_call: TRBJ2-7; cdr3_nt: TGTGCCACCAGCAGATCTCCGGACAGGGCCTCCGAGCAGTACTTC; cdr3_aa: CATSRSPDRASEQYF